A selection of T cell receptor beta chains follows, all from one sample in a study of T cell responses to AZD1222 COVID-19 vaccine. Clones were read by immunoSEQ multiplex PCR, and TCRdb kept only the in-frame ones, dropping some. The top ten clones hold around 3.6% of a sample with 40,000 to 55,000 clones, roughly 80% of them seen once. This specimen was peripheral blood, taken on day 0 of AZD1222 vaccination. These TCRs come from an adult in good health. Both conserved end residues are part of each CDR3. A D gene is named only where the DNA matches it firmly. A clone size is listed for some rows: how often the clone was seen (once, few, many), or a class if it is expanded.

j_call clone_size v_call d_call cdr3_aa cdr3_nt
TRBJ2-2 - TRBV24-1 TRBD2 CATSDLLGGTGELFF TGTGCCACCAGTGATTTGCTGGGAGGGACCGGGGAGCTGTTTTTT
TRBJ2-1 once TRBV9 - CASSVGLASNEQFF TGTGCCAGCAGCGTAGGATTAGCGAGCAATGAGCAGTTCTTC
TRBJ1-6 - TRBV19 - CASSTRGDSPLHF TGTGCCAGTAGTACGAGGGGGGATTCACCCCTCCACTTT
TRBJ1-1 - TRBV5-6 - CASSSYVGWNTEAFF TGTGCCAGCAGCTCATACGTCGGATGGAACACTGAAGCTTTCTTT
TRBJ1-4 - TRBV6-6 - CASSQAVGEKLFF TGTGCCAGCAGTCAGGCGGTGGGGGAAAAACTGTTTTTT
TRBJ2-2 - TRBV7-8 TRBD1 CASSRGGWDTGELFF TGTGCCAGCAGCCGAGGGGGCTGGGACACCGGGGAGCTGTTTTTT
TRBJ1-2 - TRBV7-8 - CASSLALGLDEYGYTF TGTGCCAGCAGCTTAGCCCTGGGGTTAGACGAATATGGCTACACCTTC
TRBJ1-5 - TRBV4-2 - CASSQEAGGAKQPQHF TGTGCCAGCAGCCAAGAAGCTGGGGGCGCAAAACAGCCCCAGCATTTT
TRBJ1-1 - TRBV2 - CASSVQGGSTEAFF TGTGCCAGCAGTGTCCAGGGAGGGAGCACTGAAGCTTTCTTT
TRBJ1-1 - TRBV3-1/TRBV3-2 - CASSLEGGTEAFF TGTGCCAGCAGCCTAGAGGGAGGCACTGAAGCTTTCTTT
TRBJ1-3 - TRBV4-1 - CASSQDRFPSSGNTIYF TGCGCCAGCAGCCAAGATCGTTTCCCGAGCTCTGGAAACACCATATATTTT
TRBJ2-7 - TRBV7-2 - CASSLRVADGSFHF -
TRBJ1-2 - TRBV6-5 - CASSHRGADYGYTF TGTGCCAGCAGCCATCGCGGGGCAGACTATGGCTACACCTTC
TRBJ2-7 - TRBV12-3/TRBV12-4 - CASSSSYEQYF TGTGCCAGCAGCAGCTCCTACGAGCAGTACTTC
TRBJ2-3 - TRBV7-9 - CASSLGRGTQMDTQYF TGTGCCAGCAGCTTAGGAAGGGGGACTCAAATGGATACGCAGTATTTT
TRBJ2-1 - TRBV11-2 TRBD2 CASSLTSGEAYPQFF TGTGCCAGCAGCTTAACTAGCGGGGAGGCTTACCCGCAGTTCTTC
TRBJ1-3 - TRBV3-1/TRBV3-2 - CASSIYSGNTIYF TGTGCCAGCAGTATCTACTCTGGAAACACCATATATTTT
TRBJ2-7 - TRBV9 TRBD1 CASSVATGSYEQYF TGTGCCAGCAGCGTAGCGACAGGGTCCTACGAGCAGTACTTC
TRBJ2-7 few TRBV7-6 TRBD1 CASSLKNFKWDSAYEQYF TGTGCCAGCAGTTTAAAGAATTTCAAATGGGACAGTGCCTACGAGCAGTACTTC
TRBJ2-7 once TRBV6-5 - CASGPGHSYEQYF TGTGCCAGCGGGCCGGGGCACTCCTACGAGCAGTACTTC
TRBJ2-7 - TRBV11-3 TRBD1 CASSRDRVSEQYF TGTGCCAGCAGCCGGGACAGGGTTAGCGAGCAGTACTTC
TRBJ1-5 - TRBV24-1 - CATPSGGGGNQPQHF TGTGCCACCCCCAGCGGAGGAGGGGGAAATCAGCCCCAGCATTTT
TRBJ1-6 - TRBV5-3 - CARTTGENNSPLHF TGTGCCAGAACGACCGGGGAGAATAATTCACCCCTCCACTTT
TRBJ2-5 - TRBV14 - CASSQRQGGETQYF TGTGCCAGCAGCCAACGGCAGGGTGGCGAGACCCAGTACTTC
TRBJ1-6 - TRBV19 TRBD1 CASSITGQDRPLHF TGTGCCAGTAGTATTACAGGACAGGATAGACCCCTCCACTTT
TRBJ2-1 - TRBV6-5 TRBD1 CASIGQGAQAEQFF TGTGCCAGCATTGGACAGGGGGCTCAGGCTGAGCAGTTCTTC
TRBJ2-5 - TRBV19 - CASSLNEVQYF TGTGCCAGTAGTCTTAATGAGGTCCAGTACTTC
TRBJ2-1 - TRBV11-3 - CASSPIQRGGNEQFF TGTGCCAGCAGCCCAATCCAGAGGGGTGGCAATGAGCAGTTCTTC
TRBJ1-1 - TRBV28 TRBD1 CASSPTRQGHTEAFF TGTGCCAGCAGCCCCACCCGACAGGGACACACTGAAGCTTTCTTT
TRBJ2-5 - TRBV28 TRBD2 CASSSSGGLAETQYF TGTGCCAGCAGCTCTAGCGGGGGGCTAGCAGAGACCCAGTACTTC
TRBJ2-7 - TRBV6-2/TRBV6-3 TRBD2 CASRPLIAGQYEQYF TGTGCCAGCAGACCTTTAATAGCGGGGCAATACGAGCAGTACTTC
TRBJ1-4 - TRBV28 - CASSHLSPRLYEKLFF TGTGCCAGCAGTCATCTTTCCCCGAGGCTGTATGAAAAACTGTTTTTT
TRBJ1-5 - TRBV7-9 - CASSYQASNQPQHF TGTGCCAGCAGTTATCAGGCGAGCAATCAGCCCCAGCATTTT
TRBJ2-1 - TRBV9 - CASSVDSGHSYNEQFF TGTGCCAGCAGCGTAGATAGCGGACACTCCTACAATGAGCAGTTCTTC
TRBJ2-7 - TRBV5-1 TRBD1 CASSLGDRGFDEQYF TGCGCCAGCAGCTTAGGGGACAGGGGATTCGACGAGCAGTACTTC
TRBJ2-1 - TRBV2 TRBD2 CASRKEGLAGDEQFF TGTGCCAGCAGGAAGGAGGGACTAGCGGGGGATGAGCAGTTCTTC
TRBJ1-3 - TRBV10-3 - CAISERGTAAGNTIYF TGTGCCATCAGTGAAAGAGGCACGGCGGCTGGAAACACCATATATTTT
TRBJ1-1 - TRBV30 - CAGRIPGYEAFF TGTGCCGGCCGGATCCCTGGGTATGAAGCTTTCTTT
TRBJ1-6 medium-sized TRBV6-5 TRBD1 CASRTATGNSPLHF TGTGCCAGCAGGACGGCGACAGGGAATTCACCCCTCCACTTT
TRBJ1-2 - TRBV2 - CASIGGQGGYGYTF TGTGCCAGCATTGGGGGGCAGGGCGGCTATGGCTACACCTTC
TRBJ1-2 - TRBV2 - CASSEAEGTNYGYTF TGTGCCAGCAGTGAAGCGGAAGGCACTAACTATGGCTACACCTTC
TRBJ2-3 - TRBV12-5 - CASGRRGDPSTDTQYF TGTGCTAGTGGGAGGAGGGGGGACCCTAGCACAGATACGCAGTATTTT
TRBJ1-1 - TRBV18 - CASSPTANTEAFF TGTGCCAGCTCACCGACAGCTAACACTGAAGCTTTCTTT
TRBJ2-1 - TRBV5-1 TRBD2 CASSLAPGGSYNEQFF TGCGCCAGCAGCTTGGCGCCGGGGGGCTCCTACAATGAGCAGTTCTTC
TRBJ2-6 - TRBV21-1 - CASTHGDRGSGGANVLTF TGTGCCAGTACCCACGGCGACAGGGGATCGGGGGGGGCCAACGTCCTGACTTTC
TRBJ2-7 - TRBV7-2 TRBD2 CASSTSGGYEQYF TGTGCCAGCAGTACTAGCGGGGGTTACGAGCAGTACTTC
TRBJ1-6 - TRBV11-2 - CASSLGQGNSPLHF TGTGCCAGCAGCTTAGGGCAGGGCAATTCACCCCTCCACTTT
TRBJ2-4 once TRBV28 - CASSQYLKEGRQQYF TGTGCCAGCAGTCAATACCTGAAGGAGGGCAGGCAACAGTACTTC